These 22 T cell receptor beta chains were all obtained from the same sample, sequenced in a study of cytomegalovirus exposure and HLA in healthy donors. The PCR contained 60 Vbeta and 13 Jbeta primers. Libraries were prepared by immunoSEQ multiplex PCR; TCRdb keeps only in-frame clonotypes and omits some of them. The top ten clones hold less than 3.5% of a sample with some 150,000 clones, 75% to 90% of them seen once. The sample consisted of PBMCs. The receptor set was obtained from a woman aged 30 to 39 in good health and CMV-seronegative.

The V gene is TRBV19, the J gene TRBJ2-6; D call uncertain. Germline CDR1 LNHDA, CDR2 SQIVND (reference sequence). With 3 bases removed from V and 0 bases from J, the gap between germline ends came to 6 bases. This CDR3 is 15 amino acids long. CDR3 DNA sequence: TGTGCCAGTAGTATCCACAGCTCTGGGGCCAACGTCCTGACTTTC. It codes for CASSIHSSGANVLTF.

V is TRBV29-1 and J is TRBJ2-3; possibly TRBD1 for D (5 bases). V dropped 8 bases and J dropped 6 bases, with 21 bases sitting between them. Germline V gene sequence: CDR1 SQVTM, CDR2 ANQGSEA. The CDR3 has 14 amino acids. CDR3 sequence: CSSLGRVWSDTQYF. The CDR3 nucleotides read TGCAGCTCCCTGGGCAGGGTTTGGTCGGATACGCAGTATTTT.

The rearrangement links TRBV5-5 to TRBJ1-2; unclear D gene. The CDR3 has 13 residues. V lost 4 bases and J 3 bases, leaving 10 bases between the germline ends. The germline V gene encodes CDR1 SGHKS and CDR2 YYEKEE (reference sequence). The CDR3 reads CASSDDGDYGYTF. The CDR3 nucleotides read TGTGCCAGCAGCGATGACGGGGACTATGGCTACACCTTC.

This chain connects TRBV5-8 to TRBJ2-7, with 10 positions matching TRBD1. The CDR3 covers 14 residues. The V gene's germline CDR1 is SGHTS and CDR2 YDEGEE. V lost 4 bases, J lost 2 bases, and 3 bases stayed unmatched. The chain's CDR3 is CASSDGTGAYEQYF. DNA of the CDR3: TGTGCCAGCAGCGACGGGACAGGGGCCTACGAGCAGTACTTC.

This chain connects TRBV12-5 to TRBJ2-2, with TRBD1 as a possible D gene (6 bases). Trimming stripped 1 base from V and 7 bases from J, with 16 bases between. The germline V gene encodes CDR1 LGHNT and CDR2 FRNRAP. The CDR3 is 16 residues long. CDR3 sequence reads: CASGLGEAGADGELFF. The CDR3 DNA sequence: TGTGCTAGTGGTTTGGGCGAGGCAGGGGCGGACGGGGAGCTGTTTTTT.

This chain connects TRBV7-3 to TRBJ1-3, with D possibly being TRBD1 (6 bases). Per the germline V gene, CDR1 is SGHTA and CDR2 is FQGTGA. The CDR3 runs to 14 residues. Trimming took 5 bases from V and 0 from J, leaving 8 bases between them. The CDR3 loop is CASSKDSSGNTIYF. The CDR3 DNA reads TGTGCCAGCAGCAAGGACAGCTCTGGAAACACCATATATTTT.

The chain recombines TRBV6-6 with TRBJ2-5, with TRBD2 matching 9 bases. Unmatched junction bases numbered 5, after V lost 6 bases and J lost 0 bases. Per germline, CDR1 MNHNY and CDR2 SVGAGI (reference sequence). This CDR3 is built from 15 residues. This chain's CDR3 is CASSLLAGNQETQYF. The DNA of the CDR3 is TGTGCCAGCAGCTTACTAGCGGGCAACCAAGAGACCCAGTACTTC.

The chain employs TRBV4-3 and TRBJ1-1; 7 bases fit TRBD1. V lost 0 bases to trimming and J lost 2 bases; unmatched junction nucleotides: 3. The CDR3 is 15 residues long. Germline V gene sequence: CDR1 LGHNA, CDR2 YSLEER. CDR3 sequence: CASSQDRQGNTEAFF. CDR3 DNA: TGCGCCAGCAGCCAAGATCGACAGGGTAACACTGAAGCTTTCTTT.

The rearrangement links TRBV11-2 to TRBJ2-7; D possibly corresponds to TRBD1 (6 bases). Trimming removed 3 bases at V and 5 bases at J, with 14 bases between. The CDR3 is 14 amino acids. Per the germline V gene, CDR1 is SGHAT and CDR2 is FQNNGV. The CDR3: CASSLTGSQHEQYF. CDR3 nucleotide sequence: TGTGCCAGCAGCTTGACAGGTTCTCAGCACGAGCAGTACTTC.

The chain joins TRBV5-1 to TRBJ2-3, with 7 bases aligning to TRBD2. CDR3 size: 15 residues. CDR1 is SGHRS and CDR2 is YFSETQ in the germline V gene. J gave up 2 bases and V 0 bases, and 3 bases lay outside the gene matches. DNA of the CDR3: TGCGCCAGCAGCTTGGCCCTAGCGGTCACAGATACGCAGTATTTT. It is translated as CASSLALAVTDTQYF. Combining the CDR3 with reference TRBV5-1 and TRBJ2-3 gives the whole variable domain KAGVTQTPRYLIKTRGQQVTLSCSPISGHRSVSWYQQTPGQGLQFLFEYFSETQRNKGNFPGRFSGRQFSNSRSEMNVSTLELGDSALYLCASSLALAVTDTQYFGPGTRLTVL.

The chain couples TRBV27 to TRBJ2-1, with TRBD2 identical over 12 bases. Looked up from germline, CDR1 is MNHEY and CDR2 is SMNVEV (reference sequence). The CDR3 is made up of 16 amino acids. V gave up 5 bases and J gave up 6 bases; unmatched junction bases: 8. The CDR3: CASSVLLAGGPNEQFF. The CDR3 DNA reads TGTGCCAGCAGTGTCCTACTAGCGGGAGGACCCAATGAGCAGTTCTTC.

This chain uses TRBV6-1 with TRBJ2-1; 9 bases align to TRBD1. J was trimmed by 3 bases and V by 6 bases; bases with no gene match: 6. The germline V gene has CDR1 MNHNS and CDR2 SASEGT. The CDR3 contains 15 residues. The CDR3 nucleotides read TGTGCCAGCAGCTCGGGACAGGGTATCTACAATGAGCAGTTCTTC. Encoded protein: CASSSGQGIYNEQFF.

In its sample, this clone was seen once. The V and J genes are TRBV7-8 and TRBJ2-5; D not resolved. Gene TRBJ2-7 matches the end of the DNA better, so the J call may be wrong. Germline-derived CDR1 and CDR2 are SGHVS and FQNEAQ. This CDR3 spans 16 amino acids. The DNA for the CDR3 is TGTGCCAGCAGCTTAGGAAGTACGACGACTGCGCGCGAGCAGTACTTC. Protein: CASSLGSTTTAREQYF.

J is TRBJ2-7 and V is TRBV4-1; 11 nucleotides match TRBD2. V shed 1 base and J 4 bases; nucleotides not matched to a gene: 6. The V gene's germline CDR1 is MGHRA and CDR2 YSYEKL. The CDR3 is made up of 16 amino acids. The CDR3 is CASSQALAGALYEQYF. CDR3 nucleotide sequence: TGCGCCAGCAGCCAAGCACTAGCGGGGGCTTTGTACGAGCAGTACTTC.

In this sample, this clone turned up once. This rearrangement joins TRBV6-5 to TRBJ1-2; D is unclear. There are 11 residues in the CDR3. Trimming left V 6 bases short and J 4 bases short, with 6 bases between. CDR1 and CDR2 (germline): MNHEY, SVGAGI. The CDR3 bases are TGTGCCAGCAGGGAGGCCTATGGCTACACCTTC. Amino acid sequence: CASREAYGYTF.

The gene calls are TRBV30 and TRBJ1-3; a possible D gene is TRBD1 (6 bases). The germline gives CDR1 GTSNPN, CDR2 SVGIG (reference sequence). Trimming removed 5 bases at V and 0 bases at J, with 17 bases between. This CDR3 is 16 amino acids long. CDR3 nucleotides: TGTGCCTGGGAGACAGGAAGAGTTAGCTCTGGAAACACCATATATTTT. This gives the protein CAWETGRVSSGNTIYF.

V usage is TRBV6-5 and J usage is TRBJ2-5; 8 bases match TRBD1. The CDR3 has 15 amino acids. The V segment lost 2 bases and the J segment 4 bases; nucleotides outside the gene matches: 6. Per germline, CDR1 MNHEY and CDR2 SVGAGI. CDR3 loop: CASSYRGQVGETQYF. CDR3 nucleotide sequence: TGTGCCAGCAGTTACCGGGGACAGGTCGGAGAGACCCAGTACTTC.

The table lists this clone with a count of one. A junction boundary mismatches the germline segment, possibly from a read error. The CDR3, as DNA: TGTGCCAGCTCACCCCCGGGACTCTCCAACAATGAGCAGTTCTTC. Its translation is CASSPPGLSNNEQFF. The chain uses TRBV18 and TRBJ2-1, with D possibly being TRBD2 (6 bases). The CDR3 is 15 residues long. Germline V gene lookup returns CDR1 KGHSH and CDR2 LQKENI. The full variable domain, completed using reference TRBV18 and TRBJ2-1, is NAGVMQNPRHLVRRRGQEARLRCSPMKGHSHVYWYRQLPEEGLKFMVYLQKENIIDESGMPKERFSAEFPKEGPSILRIQQVVRGDSAAYFCASSPPGLSNNEQFFGPGTRLTVL.

The rearrangement links TRBV7-9 to TRBJ2-1; D is possibly TRBD1 (5 bases). Looked up from germline, CDR1 is SEHNR and CDR2 is FQNEAQ (reference sequence). The length of the CDR3 is 14 residues. V shed 3 bases and J shed 4 bases, with 10 bases lying between them. CDR3 nucleotides: TGTGCCAGCAGCTTGGTAGGGGTTTACAATGAGCAGTTCTTC. Protein: CASSLVGVYNEQFF.

The V gene is TRBV4-3, the J gene TRBJ2-7, with TRBD1 identical over 10 bases. Trimming cost V 1 base and J 2 bases; bases outside gene matches: 5. Germline-derived CDR1 and CDR2 are LGHNA and YSLEER. The CDR3 consists of 16 residues. CDR3 protein: CASSQGTGTGAYEQYF. In DNA form, the CDR3 reads TGCGCCAGCAGCCAAGGAACCGGGACAGGGGCCTACGAGCAGTACTTC.

This clone has only a few counts. The chain is built from TRBV29-1 and TRBJ1-4; 7 bases map to TRBD1. J lost 8 bases, V lost 6 bases, and 12 bases had no gene match. Germline assignment: CDR1 SQVTM and CDR2 ANQGSEA. The CDR3 is made up of 14 amino acids. Here the CDR3 DNA reads TGCAGCGTGTCCCTCACAGGGGTTGGCGAAAAACTGTTTTTT. Amino acid sequence: CSVSLTGVGEKLFF.

The rearrangement joins TRBV11-2 to TRBJ2-3; possible D gene TRBD2, 5 bases. The CDR3 covers 15 residues. Germline V gene sequence: CDR1 SGHAT, CDR2 FQNNGV. V lost 9 bases and J 2 bases, leaving 18 bases between the germline ends. The CDR3: CASKVGLRYTDTQYF. The DNA for the CDR3 is TGTGCCAGTAAGGTTGGACTTAGATACACAGATACGCAGTATTTT.